The 30 T cell receptor beta chains below were found in one sample sequenced in a study of blood T cell repertoires in COVID-19. Here immunoSEQ multiplex PCR was the method, and the copy in TCRdb shows in-frame clones only, minus some. This sample has around 220,000 clones; nearly 90% occur once, and the top ten carry 2% to 2.5%. The sequenced sample was peripheral blood. The receptors come from a woman in her thirties or forties who had recovered from COVID-19.

V is TRBV9 and J is TRBJ2-3, with TRBD1 as a possible D gene (6 bases). The CDR3 contains 15 residues. Trimming removed 4 bases at V and 2 bases at J, with 14 bases between. CDR1 SGDLS and CDR2 YYNGEE come from the germline V gene. CDR3 region: CASSLRGIITDTQYF. The CDR3 coding sequence is TGTGCCAGCAGCCTCAGGGGTATAATCACAGATACGCAGTATTTT. The entire variable domain, with the rest obtained from reference TRBV9 and TRBJ2-3, is as follows: DSGVTQTPKHLITATGQRVTLRCSPRSGDLSVYWYQQSLDQGLQFLIQYYNGEERAKGNILERFSAQQFPDLHSELNLSSLELGDSALYFCASSLRGIITDTQYFGPGTRLTVL.

This clone was seen a handful of times. The chain links TRBV12-5 to TRBJ2-1; 8 bases fit TRBD2. Germline lookup yields CDR1 LGHNT and CDR2 FRNRAP. The CDR3 length is 16 residues. V lost 4 bases and J lost 4; bases outside the gene matches: 9. The CDR3 DNA is TGTGCTAGTGGTTGGGGCTCTAGCGGGCCTTACAATGAGCAGTTCTTC. Translated: CASGWGSSGPYNEQFF.

CDR3 DNA: TGTGCCAGCAGCGTTAGGGCGGGGGGCAACACAGATACGCAGTATTTT. Translating gives CASSVRAGGNTDTQYF. The V call is TRBV9, the J call TRBJ2-3, with 8 bases identical to TRBD2. Germline CDR1 SGDLS, CDR2 YYNGEE. This CDR3 is 16 amino acids long. V shed 2 bases, J shed 2 bases, and the junction held 7 bases outside the gene matches.

This chain joins TRBV18 and TRBJ1-1; TRBD1 matches at 7 bases. CDR3 length: 17 residues. V shed 3 bases and J 0 bases; nucleotides not matched to a gene: 10. In germline, CDR1 is KGHSH, CDR2 LQKENI. CDR3 in DNA: TGTGCCAGCTCACCCAAACAGGGGCCTGATATGAACACTGAAGCTTTCTTT. This encodes CASSPKQGPDMNTEAFF.

The chain carries TRBV27 and TRBJ2-2; D perhaps matches TRBD1 (6 bases). CDR1 and CDR2 from the germline V gene are MNHEY and SMNVEV (reference sequence). The CDR3 consists of 17 residues. V was cut by 5 bases and J by 1 base, with 17 bases left in between. CDR3 amino acids: CASSPTGIFLNTGELFF. DNA of the CDR3: TGTGCCAGCAGTCCCACAGGGATATTTTTGAACACCGGGGAGCTGTTTTTT.

This rearrangement joins TRBV5-4 to TRBJ2-2; tentatively, D is TRBD2 (5 bases). Trimming stripped 4 bases from V and 0 bases from J, with 16 bases between. CDR3 length: 17 amino acids. Germline CDR1 is SGHNT and CDR2 is YYREEE (reference sequence). CDR3 residues: CASSPTGLDPNTGELFF. In DNA form, the CDR3 reads TGTGCCAGCAGCCCCACCGGACTGGACCCGAACACCGGGGAGCTGTTTTTT.

The chain employs TRBV7-3 and TRBJ2-5; 8 nucleotides match TRBD2. Germline V gene sequence: CDR1 SGHTA, CDR2 FQGTGA. Germline trimming cut 1 base from V and 5 bases from J; bases unmatched to any gene: 6. The CDR3 covers 15 residues. The CDR3 here is CASSLRAGASETQYF. CDR3 DNA sequence: TGTGCCAGCAGCTTAAGAGCGGGAGCTTCGGAGACCCAGTACTTC.

This chain links TRBV28 with TRBJ2-1; TRBD1 matches 8 bases. Germline V lookup: CDR1 MDHEN, CDR2 SYDVKM. The CDR3 is 19 residues long. After removal of 7 bases from V and 3 bases from J, the junction contained 20 bases not matched to a gene. CDR3 bases: TGTGCCAGCATTCCTCGTCCCGGGACAGGTGATCGGGGCTACAATGAGCAGTTCTTC. Translating it yields CASIPRPGTGDRGYNEQFF.

J is TRBJ1-2 and V is TRBV6-7; a possible D gene is TRBD1 (5 bases). TRBV6-7 is assigned to the ORF class and has an uncertain function. V was shortened by 0 bases and J by 3 bases, with 17 bases between the two germline ends. The CDR3 is 17 residues long. CDR3 in DNA: TGTGCCAGCAGTTACTCGGATCAGGGTCTGGTGGACTATGGCTACACCTTC. Its translation: CASSYSDQGLVDYGYTF.

This chain uses TRBV21-1 with TRBJ2-5; the table's D gene call, TRBD2, was not cross checked with the DNA. TRBV21-1 is noted as a pseudogene. The CDR3 contains 15 residues. DNA of the CDR3: TGTGCCAGCAGTTCCTTAGCGGGGGGGCGGGAGACCCAGTACTTC. This translates into CASSSLAGGRETQYF.

The sample holds a few counts of this clone. The chain is built from TRBV18 and TRBJ1-3; D is uncertain. V lost 6 bases to trimming and J lost 7 bases, with 13 bases between them. CDR1 is KGHSH, CDR2 LQKENI, per germline. The CDR3 totals 13 residues. CDR3 bases: TGTGCCAGCTCGTCACTCCCCGAGAACACCATATATTTT. Translation: CASSSLPENTIYF.

This clone was seen only a few times. The chain links TRBV12-3 or TRBV12-4 to TRBJ2-7; D is undetermined. CDR3 length equals 13 residues. V was trimmed by 3 bases and J by 3 bases, leaving 9 bases between them. In DNA form, the CDR3 reads TGTGCCAGCAGTTTGGGCCAAGACTACGAGCAGTACTTC. As protein: CASSLGQDYEQYF.

The chain has TRBV2 and TRBJ1-5; 11 nucleotides align to TRBD1. Germline V CDR1 and CDR2: SNHLY, FYNNEI. Unmatched junction bases numbered 9, after V lost 7 bases and J lost 7 bases. The CDR3 loop spans 15 amino acids. The CDR3, as DNA: TGTGCCAGCAAATGGACAGGGGGCAACGGCCAGCCCCAGCATTTT. It specifies CASKWTGGNGQPQHF. The full variable domain, its missing parts supplied by reference TRBV2 and TRBJ1-5, is EPEVTQTPSHQVTQMGQEVILRCVPISNHLYFYWYRQILGQKVEFLVSFYNNEISEKSEIFDDQFSVERPDGSNFTLKIRSTKLEDSAMYFCASKWTGGNGQPQHFGDGTRLSIL.

The chain has TRBV12-3 or TRBV12-4 and TRBJ1-2, with 7 bases matching TRBD1. With 7 bases clipped from V and 6 bases from J, the junction kept 8 bases outside the gene matches. This CDR3 is 13 amino acids long. The CDR3 protein is CASTNQGVDGYTF. The CDR3 bases are TGTGCCAGCACCAACCAGGGGGTTGATGGCTACACCTTC.

This chain joins TRBV9 and TRBJ2-2; TRBD2 matches at 9 bases. This CDR3 has 18 amino acids. Germline trimming cut 0 bases from V and 0 bases from J; bases unmatched to any gene: 6. The germline gives CDR1 SGDLS, CDR2 YYNGEE. The CDR3 DNA follows: TGTGCCAGCAGCGTAGGATGGGGCGGGAGGGCGAACACCGGGGAGCTGTTTTTT. Translated: CASSVGWGGRANTGELFF.

This chain uses TRBV5-4 with TRBJ2-5; 13 bases are a match to TRBD2. CDR1 is SGHNT and CDR2 is YYREEE in the germline V gene (reference sequence). The junction had 10 bases not matched to a gene; V was cut back by 4 bases and J by 1 base. This CDR3 has 18 residues. In DNA, the CDR3 is TGTGCCAGCAGCCTGGAACCGACTAGCGGGGGGCCCCAAGAGACCCAGTACTTC. This translates into CASSLEPTSGGPQETQYF.

This chain joins TRBV19 and TRBJ2-5, with D perhaps TRBD1 (5 bases). The germline V gene has CDR1 LNHDA and CDR2 SQIVND (reference sequence). This CDR3 has 15 residues. The V and J ends lost 1 base and 4 bases respectively, with 13 bases between them. As DNA, the CDR3 is TGTGCCAGTAGTATAGGTCAGGGTGCATCAGAGACCCAGTACTTC. It is translated as CASSIGQGASETQYF.

The rearrangement joins TRBV7-3 to TRBJ2-1, with 10 positions matching TRBD2. The CDR3 sequence is 16 residues long. CDR1 is SGHTA, CDR2 FQGTGA, per germline. V trimming: 10 bases; J trimming: 7 bases; junction bases outside the gene matches: 16. CDR3 sequence: CATPAGGSIFGNEQFF. The CDR3 coding sequence is TGTGCCACCCCAGCGGGAGGGTCAATTTTTGGGAATGAGCAGTTCTTC.

The gene calls are TRBV27 and TRBJ2-7; tentative D call: TRBD2 (5 bases). Germline CDR1 MNHEY, CDR2 SMNVEV (reference sequence). The CDR3 spans 16 residues. Trimming pared 4 bases from V and 6 bases from J, leaving 22 bases between. The CDR3 spells CASSSPTGRSSGEQYF. The CDR3 DNA reads TGTGCCAGCAGTTCCCCCACGGGAAGGTCCTCGGGCGAGCAGTACTTC.

The chain recombines TRBV9 with TRBJ2-1; 11 bases match TRBD2. CDR1 and CDR2 from the germline V gene are SGDLS and YYNGEE. The CDR3 has 12 residues. V lost 3 bases, J lost 16 bases, and 6 bases stayed unmatched. CDR3 sequence (DNA): TGTGCCAGCAGCGCTTCTAGCGGGGGGATCTTCTTC. Amino acid sequence: CASSASSGGIFF.

V gene TRBV5-1 combines with J gene TRBJ2-7; 10 bases agree with TRBD1. J lost 2 bases, V lost 0 bases, and 2 bases had no gene match. CDR3 length: 15 residues. CDR1 is SGHRS, CDR2 YFSETQ, per germline. CDR3 sequence reads: CASSLGGTGAYEQYF. CDR3 DNA sequence: TGCGCCAGCAGCTTGGGGGGGACAGGGGCCTACGAGCAGTACTTC.

This clone appeared once. The CDR3 spells CASSPGQNQPQHF. DNA for the CDR3: TGTGCCAGCTCACCGGGACAGAATCAGCCCCAGCATTTT. This chain connects TRBV18 to TRBJ1-5; the match to TRBD1 covers 7 bases. In germline, CDR1 is KGHSH, CDR2 LQKENI. Losses at the gene ends were 3 bases for V and 4 bases for J; bases not matched to a gene: 0. CDR3 length equals 13 residues.

The chain employs TRBV6-1 and TRBJ2-1; 9 bases agree with TRBD2. The CDR3 sequence is 16 residues long. Trimming took 1 base from V and 2 from J; bases not matched to a gene: 3. In germline, CDR1 is MNHNS, CDR2 SASEGT. DNA for the CDR3: TGTGCCAGCAGTGAAGAGGCGGGGGGGCCCTACAATGAGCAGTTCTTC. Encoded protein: CASSEEAGGPYNEQFF.

V usage is TRBV30 and J usage is TRBJ2-5; D is possibly TRBD2 (5 bases). From germline, CDR1 is GTSNPN and CDR2 SVGIG (reference sequence). This CDR3 contains 11 residues. Trimming cost V 0 bases and J 10 bases, with 9 bases left between them. The CDR3 coding sequence is TGTGCCTGGAGTGTAACGGGGATCCAGTACTTC. This gives the protein CAWSVTGIQYF.

In its sample, this clone was seen once. This chain uses TRBV19 with TRBJ1-5; 11 bases align to TRBD1. In germline, CDR1 is LNHDA, CDR2 SQIVND (reference sequence). V lost 8 bases, J lost 7 bases, and 7 bases stayed unmatched. The CDR3 is 14 amino acids. CDR3 amino acids: CASWTGGFEQPQHF. CDR3 coding DNA: TGTGCCAGTTGGACAGGGGGCTTTGAGCAGCCCCAGCATTTT.

The rearrangement uses TRBV5-1 and TRBJ2-5; 12 positions agree with TRBD2. The CDR3 is 16 residues long. The J segment lost 1 base and the V segment lost 4 bases, leaving 5 bases of the junction unmatched. Germline values: CDR1 SGHRS, CDR2 YFSETQ. The CDR3 spells CASSPQGLAGQETQYF. CDR3 in DNA: TGCGCCAGCAGCCCTCAGGGACTAGCGGGCCAAGAGACCCAGTACTTC.

The rearrangement links TRBV7-9 to TRBJ2-7; perhaps TRBD1 as D (6 bases). Trimming took 5 bases from V and 2 from J, leaving 16 bases between them. Per germline, CDR1 SEHNR and CDR2 FQNEAQ (reference sequence). This CDR3 region has 15 residues. The CDR3 DNA is TGTGCCAGCAGCCTGGGGGCCTCCGGGGCCTACGAGCAGTACTTC. Its protein product is CASSLGASGAYEQYF.

Details on this clone: A junction boundary mismatches the germline segment, possibly from a read error. The CDR3 sequence is CASSSFPGQQETQYF. CDR3 bases: TGTGCTAGCAGCTCTTTTCCGGGACAGCAAGAGACCCAGTACTTC. The rearrangement joins TRBV7-7 to TRBJ2-5, with 7 nucleotides matching TRBD1. CDR3 length: 15 amino acids. Germline lookup yields CDR1 SSHAT and CDR2 FNYEAQ (reference sequence).

The J gene is TRBJ1-3, the V gene TRBV5-6; 7 bases are a match to TRBD1. The germline V gene has CDR1 SGHDT and CDR2 YYEEEE. The CDR3 is made up of 17 amino acids. Losses at the gene ends were 1 base for V and 0 bases for J; bases not matched to a gene: 7. CDR3 amino acids: CASSLLGTASSGNTIYF. The DNA of the CDR3 is TGTGCCAGCAGCTTGTTGGGGACAGCGAGCTCTGGAAACACCATATATTTT.

This chain links TRBV5-1 with TRBJ2-2; TRBD1 matches at 10 bases. The V segment lost 0 bases and the J segment 4 bases; nucleotides outside the gene matches: 3. The germline CDR1 and CDR2 sequences are SGHRS and YFSETQ. The length of the CDR3 is 16 residues. CDR3 nucleotide sequence: TGCGCCAGCAGCTTGGCGGGGACAGGGGTCACCGGGGAGCTGTTTTTT. Protein: CASSLAGTGVTGELFF.